This T cell receptor beta chain came from a study of blood T cell repertoires in COVID-19. The wider study: COVID-19 samples collected from the United States, Italy and Spain covered acute and convalescent phases. The analysed material was cDNA or gDNA that came from T cells, B-cell-depleted T cells, or PBMCs.

Per the original methods: The authors estimated nucleated cell counts from reference gene primer amplification. Method: immunoSEQ multiplex PCR; TCRdb's copy keeps in-frame clones and lacks some. V, J and clone size derive from that table, while D and trimming were established from the DNA sequence. The sample gives around 250,000 clones, approximately 85% of which show up once; around 5.5% is in the top ten. The germline V gene encodes CDR1 SGHTA and CDR2 FQGNSA. This CDR3 has 14 residues. The trim removed 5 bases at V and 3 bases at J, leaving 7 bases unmatched. The sequencing sample was made of peripheral blood. The receptor comes from a man in his forties or fifties with active or convalescent COVID-19. The chain has TRBV7-2 and TRBJ2-7; TRBD2 matches 7 bases. CDR3 DNA: TGTGCCAGCAGCCTGGGGGGGACGGACTACGAGCAGTACTTC. Translating it yields CASSLGGTDYEQYF.